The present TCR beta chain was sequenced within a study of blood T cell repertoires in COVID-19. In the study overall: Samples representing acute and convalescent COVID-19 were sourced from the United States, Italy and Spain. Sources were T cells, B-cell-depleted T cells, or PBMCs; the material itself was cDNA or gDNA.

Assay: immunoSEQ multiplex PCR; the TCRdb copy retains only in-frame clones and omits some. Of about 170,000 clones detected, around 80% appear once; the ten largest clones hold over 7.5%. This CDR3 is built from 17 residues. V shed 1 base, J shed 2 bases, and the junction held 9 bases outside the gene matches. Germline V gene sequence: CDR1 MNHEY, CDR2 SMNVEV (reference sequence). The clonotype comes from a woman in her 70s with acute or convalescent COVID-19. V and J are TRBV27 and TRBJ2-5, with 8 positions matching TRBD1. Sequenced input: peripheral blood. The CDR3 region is CASSLFAGTGSQETQYF. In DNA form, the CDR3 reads TGTGCCAGCAGTTTATTTGCCGGGACAGGTTCTCAAGAGACCCAGTACTTC.